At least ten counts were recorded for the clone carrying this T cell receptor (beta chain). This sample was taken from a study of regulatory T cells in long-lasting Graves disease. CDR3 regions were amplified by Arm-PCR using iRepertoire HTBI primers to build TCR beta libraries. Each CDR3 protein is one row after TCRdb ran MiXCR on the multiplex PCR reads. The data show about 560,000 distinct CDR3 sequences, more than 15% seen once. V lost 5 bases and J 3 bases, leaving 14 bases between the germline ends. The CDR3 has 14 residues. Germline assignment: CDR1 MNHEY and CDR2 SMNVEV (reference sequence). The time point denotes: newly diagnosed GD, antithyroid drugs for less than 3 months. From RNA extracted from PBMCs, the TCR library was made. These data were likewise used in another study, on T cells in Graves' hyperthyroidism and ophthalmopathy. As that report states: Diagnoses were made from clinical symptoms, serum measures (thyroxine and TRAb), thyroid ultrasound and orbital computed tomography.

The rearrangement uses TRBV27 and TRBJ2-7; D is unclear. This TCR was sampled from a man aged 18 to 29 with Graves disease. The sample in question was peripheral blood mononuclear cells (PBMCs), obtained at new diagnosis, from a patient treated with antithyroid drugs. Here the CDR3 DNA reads TGTGCCAGCAGTGAGACACCTCATGACTACGAGCAGTACTTC. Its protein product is CASSETPHDYEQYF.